Included here is one TCR beta chain sequence, with context. This sample is part of a study of blood T cell repertoires in COVID-19. Study overall: The United States, Italy and Spain were the sources of the acute and convalescent COVID-19 samples.

Germline CDR1 reads SGHAT; CDR2 reads FQNNGV. This CDR3 is built from 16 residues. The V and J ends lost 4 bases and 2 bases, in that order; junction bases with no gene match: 8. Under the authors' procedure: Estimated nucleated cell counts came from reference gene primer amplification. This table comes from immunoSEQ multiplex PCR, and its TCRdb copy is limited to in-frame clones, with some not included. V and J calls and clone size come straight from that table; D and trimming were deduced from the DNA. The profile shows about 140,000 clones, 70% to 90% of them singletons. The sequenced material came from peripheral blood. The rearrangement joins TRBV11-2 to TRBJ2-7, with 10 positions matching TRBD1. This sequence was found in a woman aged 55-75 years with acute or convalescent COVID-19. The CDR3 coding sequence is TGTGCCAGCAGCTCCGGCACCGGGACAGGGGCCTACGAGCAGTACTTC. Encoded protein: CASSSGTGTGAYEQYF.